This T cell receptor beta chain was captured in a study of technical replicates of blood from a handful of donors. Sequencing used immunoSEQ multiplex PCR; TCRdb keeps in-frame clones, though not all of them. In the table there are 75,000 to 90,000 clones, about 96% of which are singletons. Germline CDR1 reads MDHEN; CDR2 reads SYDVKM. The CDR3 contains 13 residues. Deletions cut 6 bases from V and 7 bases from J, with 13 bases between. Sequencing was done on a sample of T cells isolated from PBMCs. V usage is TRBV28 and J usage is TRBJ1-5; no firm D call. This receptor was obtained from a human donor in good health. The CDR3 nucleotides are TGTGCCAGCAGCCCGGACTTTAACCAGCCCCAGCATTTT. This sequence encodes CASSPDFNQPQHF.